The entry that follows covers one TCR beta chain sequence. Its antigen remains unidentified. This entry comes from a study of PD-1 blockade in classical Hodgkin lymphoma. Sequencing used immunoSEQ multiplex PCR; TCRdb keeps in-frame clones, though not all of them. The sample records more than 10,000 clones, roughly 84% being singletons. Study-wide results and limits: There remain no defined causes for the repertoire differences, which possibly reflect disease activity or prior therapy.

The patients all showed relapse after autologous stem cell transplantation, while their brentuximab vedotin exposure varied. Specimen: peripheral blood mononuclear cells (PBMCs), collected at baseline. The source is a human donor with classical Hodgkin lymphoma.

The CDR3 loop is CASSDLGRTDSGNTIYF. The CDR3 DNA follows: TGTGCCAGCAGCGATCTTGGCCGGACTGACTCTGGAAACACCATATATTTT. The chain recombines TRBV21-1 with TRBJ1-3. TRBV21-1 constitutes a pseudogene. CDR3 length: 17 amino acids.